This TCR beta chain was recorded in a study of blood T cell repertoires in COVID-19. As processed by the authors: Using reference gene primer amplification, nucleated cell counts were estimated. Only in-frame clones appear in the TCRdb table, and some are missing; sequencing was by immunoSEQ multiplex PCR. The V and J calls and clone size come from that table; D and trimming were worked out from the DNA. Of 310,000 or so clones listed, around 84% are singletons. Trimming removed 11 bases at V and 7 bases at J, with 21 bases between. CDR1 is MDHEN, CDR2 SYDVKM, per germline. The CDR3 length is 14 residues.

This chain connects TRBV28 to TRBJ2-1, with D tentatively TRBD2 (6 bases). The receptor was derived from a man between 65 and 85 years old with acute or convalescent COVID-19. The sequenced material came from peripheral blood. This CDR3 reads CALQTSPPGNEQFF. CDR3 DNA sequence: TGTGCCTTACAGACTAGTCCCCCCGGGAATGAGCAGTTCTTC.